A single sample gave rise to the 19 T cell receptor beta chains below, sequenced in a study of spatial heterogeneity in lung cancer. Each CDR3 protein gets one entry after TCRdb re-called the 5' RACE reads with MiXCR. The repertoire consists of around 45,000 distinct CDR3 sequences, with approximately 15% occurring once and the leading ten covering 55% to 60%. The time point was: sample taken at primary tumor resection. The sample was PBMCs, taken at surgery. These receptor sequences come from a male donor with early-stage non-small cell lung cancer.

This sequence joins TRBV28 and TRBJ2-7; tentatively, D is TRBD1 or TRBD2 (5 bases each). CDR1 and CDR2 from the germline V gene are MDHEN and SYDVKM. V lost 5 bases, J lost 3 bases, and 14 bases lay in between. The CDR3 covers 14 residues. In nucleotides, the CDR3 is TGTGCCAGCAGTCCCTATGGGGACCTCTACGAGCAGTACTTC. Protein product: CASSPYGDLYEQYF.

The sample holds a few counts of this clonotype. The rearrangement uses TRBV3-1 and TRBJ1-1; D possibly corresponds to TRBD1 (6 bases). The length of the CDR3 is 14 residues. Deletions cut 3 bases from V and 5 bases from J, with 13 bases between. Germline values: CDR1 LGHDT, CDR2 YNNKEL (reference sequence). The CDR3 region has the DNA TGTGCCAGCAGCCAGCGGCAGGGGATTACTGAAGCTTTCTTT. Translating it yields CASSQRQGITEAFF.

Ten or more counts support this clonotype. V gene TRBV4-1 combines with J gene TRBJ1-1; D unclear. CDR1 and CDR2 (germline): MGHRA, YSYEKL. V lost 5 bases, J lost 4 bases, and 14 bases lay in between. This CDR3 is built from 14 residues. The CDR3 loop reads CASSGRTVITEAFF. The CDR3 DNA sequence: TGCGCCAGCAGCGGCCGGACGGTGATCACTGAAGCTTTCTTT.

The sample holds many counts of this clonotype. Here the CDR3 reads CASSVGTGLIYEQYF. CDR3 coding DNA: TGTGCCAGCAGCGTCGGGACAGGGCTAATCTACGAGCAGTACTTC. V usage is TRBV7-9 and J usage is TRBJ2-7; TRBD1 aligns across 9 bases. Per the germline V gene, CDR1 is SEHNR and CDR2 is FQNEAQ (reference sequence). This CDR3 is 15 amino acids long. V trimming: 5 bases; J trimming: 3 bases; junction bases outside the gene matches: 8.

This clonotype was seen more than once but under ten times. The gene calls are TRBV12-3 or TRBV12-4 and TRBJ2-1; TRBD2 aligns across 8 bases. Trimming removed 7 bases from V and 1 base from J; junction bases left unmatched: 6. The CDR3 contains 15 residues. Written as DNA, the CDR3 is TGTGCCAGCACATTCTCTAGCGGGTCCTACAATGAGCAGTTCTTC. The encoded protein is CASTFSSGSYNEQFF.

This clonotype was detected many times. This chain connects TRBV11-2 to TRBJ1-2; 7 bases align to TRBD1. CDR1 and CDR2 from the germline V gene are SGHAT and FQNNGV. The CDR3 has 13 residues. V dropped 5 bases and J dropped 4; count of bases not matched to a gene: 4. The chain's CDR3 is CASSPGQLYGYTF. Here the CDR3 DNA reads TGTGCCAGCAGCCCGGGACAGCTCTATGGCTACACCTTC.

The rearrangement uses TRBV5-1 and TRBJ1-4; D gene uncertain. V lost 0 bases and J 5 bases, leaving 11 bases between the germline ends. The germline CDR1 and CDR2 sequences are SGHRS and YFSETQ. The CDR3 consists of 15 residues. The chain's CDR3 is CASSLGRGENEKLFF. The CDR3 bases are TGCGCCAGCAGCTTGGGCCGGGGTGAAAATGAAAAACTGTTTTTT.

The CDR3 loop is CASRKAFRDRAEKLFF. CDR3 nucleotide sequence: TGTGCCAGCAGAAAAGCCTTCCGGGACAGGGCTGAAAAACTGTTTTTT. V is TRBV28 and J is TRBJ1-4, with 9 bases matching TRBD1. Trimming at V came to 6 bases and at J to 7 bases, leaving 12 bases not matched to a gene. CDR3 length equals 16 residues. Germline-derived CDR1 and CDR2 are MDHEN and SYDVKM. The full variable domain, its missing parts supplied by reference TRBV28 and TRBJ1-4, is DVKVTQSSRYLVKRTGEKVFLECVQDMDHENMFWYRQDPGLGLRLIYFSYDVKMKEKGDIPEGYSVSREKKERFSLILESASTNQTSMYLCASRKAFRDRAEKLFFGSGTQLSVL.

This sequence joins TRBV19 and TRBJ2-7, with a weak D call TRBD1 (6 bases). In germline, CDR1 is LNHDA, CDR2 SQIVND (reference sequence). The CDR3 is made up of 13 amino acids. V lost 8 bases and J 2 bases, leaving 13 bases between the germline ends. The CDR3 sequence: CASSTRGPYEQYF. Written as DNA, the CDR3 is TGTGCCAGTTCCACCAGGGGTCCCTACGAGCAGTACTTC.

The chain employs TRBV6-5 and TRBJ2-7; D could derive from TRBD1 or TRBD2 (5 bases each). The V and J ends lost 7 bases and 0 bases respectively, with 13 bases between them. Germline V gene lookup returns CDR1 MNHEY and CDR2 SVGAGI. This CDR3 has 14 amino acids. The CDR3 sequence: CASTTGRFSYEQYF. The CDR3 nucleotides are TGTGCCAGCACAACGGGACGGTTCTCCTACGAGCAGTACTTC.

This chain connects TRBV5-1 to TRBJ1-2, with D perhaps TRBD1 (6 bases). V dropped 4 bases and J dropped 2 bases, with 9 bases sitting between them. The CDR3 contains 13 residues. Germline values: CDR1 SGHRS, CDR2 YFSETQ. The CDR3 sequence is CASSDDRNYGYTF. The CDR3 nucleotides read TGCGCCAGCAGCGATGACAGGAACTATGGCTACACCTTC.

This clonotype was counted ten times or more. CDR3 sequence reads: CASSPREGANVLTF. CDR3 in DNA: TGTGCCAGCTCACCCCGAGAGGGGGCCAACGTCCTGACTTTC. The rearrangement joins TRBV18 to TRBJ2-6; D unresolved. The CDR3 runs to 14 residues. V was cut by 3 bases and J by 4 bases, with 7 bases left in between. CDR1 is KGHSH and CDR2 is LQKENI in the germline V gene.

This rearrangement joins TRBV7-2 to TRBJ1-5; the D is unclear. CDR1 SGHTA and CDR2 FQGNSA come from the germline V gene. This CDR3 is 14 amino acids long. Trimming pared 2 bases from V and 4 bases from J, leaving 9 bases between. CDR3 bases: TGTGCCAGCAGCTTACGGCGGGAAAATCAGCCCCAGCATTTT. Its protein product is CASSLRRENQPQHF. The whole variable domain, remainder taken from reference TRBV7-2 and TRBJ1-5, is GAGVSQSPSNKVTEKGKDVELRCDPISGHTALYWYRQSLGQGLEFLIYFQGNSAPDKSGLPSDRFSAERTGGSVSTLTIQRTQQEDSAVYLCASSLRRENQPQHFGDGTRLSIL.

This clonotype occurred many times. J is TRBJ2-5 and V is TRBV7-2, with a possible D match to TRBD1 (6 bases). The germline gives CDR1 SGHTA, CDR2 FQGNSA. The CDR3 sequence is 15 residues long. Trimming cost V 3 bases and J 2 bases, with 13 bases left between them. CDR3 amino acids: CASSFGPGVQETQYF. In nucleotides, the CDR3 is TGTGCCAGCAGCTTCGGACCAGGGGTGCAAGAGACCCAGTACTTC.

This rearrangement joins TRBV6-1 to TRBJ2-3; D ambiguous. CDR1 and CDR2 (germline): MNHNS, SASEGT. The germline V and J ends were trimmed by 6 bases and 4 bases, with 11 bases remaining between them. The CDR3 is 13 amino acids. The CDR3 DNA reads TGTGCCAGCAGGGCGCCGGCGGCAGATACGCAGTATTTT. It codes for CASRAPAADTQYF.

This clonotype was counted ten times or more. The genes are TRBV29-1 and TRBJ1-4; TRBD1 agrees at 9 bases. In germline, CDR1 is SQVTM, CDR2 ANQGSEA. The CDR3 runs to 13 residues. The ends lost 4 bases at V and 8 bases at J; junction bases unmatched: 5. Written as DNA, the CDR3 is TGCAGCGTTGGTTGGACAGGGGACGAAAAACTGTTTTTT. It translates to CSVGWTGDEKLFF.

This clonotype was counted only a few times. DNA of the CDR3: TGTGCCAGCAGAAAAAGGAATTGGGACTGGCGATCGAACACCGGGGAGCTGTTTTTT. Translated: CASRKRNWDWRSNTGELFF. J is TRBJ2-2 and V is TRBV21-1; the table's D call, TRBD2, has no DNA check behind it. TRBV21-1 corresponds to a pseudogene. The length of the CDR3 is 19 residues.

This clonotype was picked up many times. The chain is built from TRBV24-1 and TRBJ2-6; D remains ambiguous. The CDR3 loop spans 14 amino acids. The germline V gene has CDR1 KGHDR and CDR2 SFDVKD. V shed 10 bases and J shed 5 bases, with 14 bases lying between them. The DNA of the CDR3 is TGTGCCACTCGGGCCCTACGTCGGGCCAACGTCCTGACTTTC. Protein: CATRALRRANVLTF.

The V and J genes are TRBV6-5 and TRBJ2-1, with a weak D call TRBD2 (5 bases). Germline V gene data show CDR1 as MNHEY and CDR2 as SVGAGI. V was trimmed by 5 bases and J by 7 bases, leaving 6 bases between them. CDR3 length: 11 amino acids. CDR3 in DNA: TGTGCCAGCAGTAGGGAGAATGAGCAGTTCTTC. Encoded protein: CASSRENEQFF.